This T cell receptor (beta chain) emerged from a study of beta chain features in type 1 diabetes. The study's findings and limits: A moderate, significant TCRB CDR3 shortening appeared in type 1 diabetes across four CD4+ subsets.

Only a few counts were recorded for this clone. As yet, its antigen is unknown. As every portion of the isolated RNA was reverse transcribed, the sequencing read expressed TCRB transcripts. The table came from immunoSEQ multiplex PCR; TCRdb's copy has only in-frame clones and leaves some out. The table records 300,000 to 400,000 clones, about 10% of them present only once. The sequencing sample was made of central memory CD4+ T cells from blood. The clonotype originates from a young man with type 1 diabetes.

CDR3 residues: CASSPSGGRDLYEQYF. CDR3 sequence (DNA): TGTGCCAGCAGTCCCTCGGGCGGCCGGGACCTATACGAGCAGTACTTC. The gene calls are TRBV28 and TRBJ2-7; D could derive from TRBD1 or TRBD2 (5 bases each). V dropped 5 bases and J dropped 4 bases, with 21 bases sitting between them. Germline V gene sequence: CDR1 MDHEN, CDR2 SYDVKM. CDR3 length equals 16 residues.